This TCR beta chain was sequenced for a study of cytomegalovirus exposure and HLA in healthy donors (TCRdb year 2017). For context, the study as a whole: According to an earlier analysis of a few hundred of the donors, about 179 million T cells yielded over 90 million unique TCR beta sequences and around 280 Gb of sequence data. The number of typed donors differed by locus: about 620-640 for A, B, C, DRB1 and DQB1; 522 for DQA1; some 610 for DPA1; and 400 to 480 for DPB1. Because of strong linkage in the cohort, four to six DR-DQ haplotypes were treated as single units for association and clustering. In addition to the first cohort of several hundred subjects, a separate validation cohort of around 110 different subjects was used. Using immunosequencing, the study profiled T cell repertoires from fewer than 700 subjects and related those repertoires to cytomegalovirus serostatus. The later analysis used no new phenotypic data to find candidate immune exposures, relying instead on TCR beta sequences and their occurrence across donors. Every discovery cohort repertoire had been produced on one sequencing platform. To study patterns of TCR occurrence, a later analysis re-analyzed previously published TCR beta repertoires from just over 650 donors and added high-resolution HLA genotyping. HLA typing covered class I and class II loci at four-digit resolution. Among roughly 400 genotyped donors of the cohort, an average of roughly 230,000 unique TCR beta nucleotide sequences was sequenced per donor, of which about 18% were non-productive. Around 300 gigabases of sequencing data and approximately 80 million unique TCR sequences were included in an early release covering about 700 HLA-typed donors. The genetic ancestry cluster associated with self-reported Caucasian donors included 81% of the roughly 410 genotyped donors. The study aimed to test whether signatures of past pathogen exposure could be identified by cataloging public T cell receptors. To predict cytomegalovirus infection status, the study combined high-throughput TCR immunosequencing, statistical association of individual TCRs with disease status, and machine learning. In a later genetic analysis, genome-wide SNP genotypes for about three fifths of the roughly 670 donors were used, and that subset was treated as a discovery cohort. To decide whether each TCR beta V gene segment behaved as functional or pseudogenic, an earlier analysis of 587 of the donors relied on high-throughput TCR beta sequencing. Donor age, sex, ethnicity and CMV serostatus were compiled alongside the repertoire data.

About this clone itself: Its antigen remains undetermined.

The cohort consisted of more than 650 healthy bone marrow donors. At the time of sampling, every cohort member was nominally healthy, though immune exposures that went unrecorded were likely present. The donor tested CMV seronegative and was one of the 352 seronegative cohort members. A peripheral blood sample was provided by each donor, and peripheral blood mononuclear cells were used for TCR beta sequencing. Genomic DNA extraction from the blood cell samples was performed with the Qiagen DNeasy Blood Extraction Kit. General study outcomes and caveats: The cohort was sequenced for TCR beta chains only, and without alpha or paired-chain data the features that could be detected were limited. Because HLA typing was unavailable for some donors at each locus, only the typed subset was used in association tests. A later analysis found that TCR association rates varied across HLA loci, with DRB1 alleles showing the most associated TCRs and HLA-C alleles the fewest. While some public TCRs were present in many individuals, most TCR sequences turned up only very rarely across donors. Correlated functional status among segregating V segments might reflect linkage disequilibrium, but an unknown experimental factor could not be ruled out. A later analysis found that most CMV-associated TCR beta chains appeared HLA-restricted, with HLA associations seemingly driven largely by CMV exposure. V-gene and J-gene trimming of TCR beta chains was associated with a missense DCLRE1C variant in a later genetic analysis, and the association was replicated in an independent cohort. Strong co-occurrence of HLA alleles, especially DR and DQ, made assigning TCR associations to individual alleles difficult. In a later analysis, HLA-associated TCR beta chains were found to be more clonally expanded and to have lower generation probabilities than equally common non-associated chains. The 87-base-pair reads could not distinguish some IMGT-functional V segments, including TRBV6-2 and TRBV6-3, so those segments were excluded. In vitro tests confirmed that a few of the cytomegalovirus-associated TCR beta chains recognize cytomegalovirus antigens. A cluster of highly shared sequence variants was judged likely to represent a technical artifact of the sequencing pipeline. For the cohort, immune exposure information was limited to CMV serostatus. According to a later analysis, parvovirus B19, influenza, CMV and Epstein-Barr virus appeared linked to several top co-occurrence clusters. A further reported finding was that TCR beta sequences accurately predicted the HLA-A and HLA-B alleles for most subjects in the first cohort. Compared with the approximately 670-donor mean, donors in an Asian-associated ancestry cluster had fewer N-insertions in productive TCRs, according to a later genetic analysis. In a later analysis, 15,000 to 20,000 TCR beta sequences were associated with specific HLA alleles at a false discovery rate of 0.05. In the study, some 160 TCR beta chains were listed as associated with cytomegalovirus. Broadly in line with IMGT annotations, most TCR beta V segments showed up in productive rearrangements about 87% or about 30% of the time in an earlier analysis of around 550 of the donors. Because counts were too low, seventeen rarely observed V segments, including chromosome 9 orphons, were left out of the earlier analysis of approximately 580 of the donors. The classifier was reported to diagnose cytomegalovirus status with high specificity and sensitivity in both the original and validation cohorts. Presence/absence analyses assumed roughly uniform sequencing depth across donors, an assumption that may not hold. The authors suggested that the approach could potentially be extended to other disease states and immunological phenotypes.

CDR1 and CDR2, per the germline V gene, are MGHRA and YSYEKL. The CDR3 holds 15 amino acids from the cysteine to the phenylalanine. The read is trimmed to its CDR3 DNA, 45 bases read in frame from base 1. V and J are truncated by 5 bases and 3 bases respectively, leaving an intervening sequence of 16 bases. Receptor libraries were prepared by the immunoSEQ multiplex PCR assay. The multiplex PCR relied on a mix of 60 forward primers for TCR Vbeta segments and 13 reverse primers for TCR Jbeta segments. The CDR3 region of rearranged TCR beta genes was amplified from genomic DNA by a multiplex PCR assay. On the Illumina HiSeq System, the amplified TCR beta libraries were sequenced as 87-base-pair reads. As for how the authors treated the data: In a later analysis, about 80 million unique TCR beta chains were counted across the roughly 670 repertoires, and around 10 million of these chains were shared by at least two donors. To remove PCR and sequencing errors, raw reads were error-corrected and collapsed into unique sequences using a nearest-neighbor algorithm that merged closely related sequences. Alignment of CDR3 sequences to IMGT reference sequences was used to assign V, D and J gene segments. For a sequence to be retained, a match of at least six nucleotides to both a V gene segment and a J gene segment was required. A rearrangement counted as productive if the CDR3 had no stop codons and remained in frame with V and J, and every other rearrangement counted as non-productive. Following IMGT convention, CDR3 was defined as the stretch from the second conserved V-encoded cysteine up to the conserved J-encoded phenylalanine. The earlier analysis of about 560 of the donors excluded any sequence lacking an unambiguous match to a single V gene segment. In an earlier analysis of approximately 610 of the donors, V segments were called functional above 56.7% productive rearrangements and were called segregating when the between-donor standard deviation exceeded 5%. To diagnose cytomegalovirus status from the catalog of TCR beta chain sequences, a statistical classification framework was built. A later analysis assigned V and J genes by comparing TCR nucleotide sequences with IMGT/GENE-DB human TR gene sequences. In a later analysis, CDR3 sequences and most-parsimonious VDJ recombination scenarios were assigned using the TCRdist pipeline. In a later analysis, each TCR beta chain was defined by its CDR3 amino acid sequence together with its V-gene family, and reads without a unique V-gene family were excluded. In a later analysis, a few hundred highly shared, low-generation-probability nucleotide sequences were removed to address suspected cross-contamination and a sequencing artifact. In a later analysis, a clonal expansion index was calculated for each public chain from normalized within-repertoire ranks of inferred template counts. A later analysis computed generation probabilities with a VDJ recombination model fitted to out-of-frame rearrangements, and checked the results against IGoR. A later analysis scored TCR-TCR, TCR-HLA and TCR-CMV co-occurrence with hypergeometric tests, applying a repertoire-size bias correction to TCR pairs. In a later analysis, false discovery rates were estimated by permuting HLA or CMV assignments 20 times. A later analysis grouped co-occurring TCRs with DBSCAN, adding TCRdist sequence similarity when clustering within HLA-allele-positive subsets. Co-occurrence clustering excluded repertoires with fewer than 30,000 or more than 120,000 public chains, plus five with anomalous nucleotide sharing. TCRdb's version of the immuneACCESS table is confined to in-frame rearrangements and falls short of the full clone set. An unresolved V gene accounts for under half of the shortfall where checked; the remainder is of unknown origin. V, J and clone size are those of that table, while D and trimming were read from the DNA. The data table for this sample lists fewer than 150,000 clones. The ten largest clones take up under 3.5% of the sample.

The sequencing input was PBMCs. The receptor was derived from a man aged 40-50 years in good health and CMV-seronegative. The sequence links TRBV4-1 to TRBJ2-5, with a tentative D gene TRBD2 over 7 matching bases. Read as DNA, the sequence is TGCGCCAGCAGCGCGATAGGGGGGGGAAAAGAGACCCAGTACTTC. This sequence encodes CASSAIGGGKETQYF.